The 10 T cell receptor beta chains presented below share a single source sample, sequenced in a study of identical twins. TCRdb independently ran MiXCR on the 5' RACE reads; one entry per CDR3 protein. The data show roughly 570,000 distinct CDR3 sequences, with 7.5% to 10% seen just once and 2.5% to 3.5% held by the top ten. Separately, the same data were catalogued under a study of yellow fever vaccine responses in identical twins.

The sample comprised PBMCs. Receptor source: a woman in her late teens or twenties in good health.

This clonotype was observed many times. The chain joins TRBV3-1 to TRBJ2-1; 8 bases align to TRBD2. The CDR3 is made up of 14 amino acids. Germline V CDR1 and CDR2: LGHDT, YNNKEL (reference sequence). V trimming: 1 base; J trimming: 9 bases; junction bases outside the gene matches: 5. In DNA form, the CDR3 reads TGTGCCAGCAGCCAAGCCGGGGGGGCCGGTGAGCAGTTCTTC. Residues: CASSQAGGAGEQFF.

V gene TRBV5-1 combines with J gene TRBJ2-1; a weak D match, TRBD1 (6 bases). V lost 4 bases to trimming and J lost 6 bases, with 11 bases between them. Looked up from germline, CDR1 is SGHRS and CDR2 is YFSETQ. CDR3 length: 13 amino acids. CDR3 DNA: TGCGCCAGCAGCATCGTACAGGGCAATGAGCAGTTCTTC. Translated, it gives CASSIVQGNEQFF.

This clonotype appeared many times. The genes are TRBV28 and TRBJ2-7; D unclear. V shed 5 bases and J shed 2 bases, with 13 bases lying between them. The CDR3 loop spans 14 amino acids. Germline CDR1 reads MDHEN; CDR2 reads SYDVKM. The CDR3, as DNA: TGTGCCAGCAGTCCGCGACGGGCAGCCTACGAGCAGTACTTC. Translating gives CASSPRRAAYEQYF.

There are many counts of this clonotype. V gene TRBV27 combines with J gene TRBJ2-1; no clear D. Trimming stripped 2 bases from V and 3 bases from J, with 5 bases between. CDR3 length: 13 amino acids. Germline values: CDR1 MNHEY, CDR2 SMNVEV (reference sequence). The CDR3 sequence: CASSLIGYNEQFF. The CDR3 DNA reads as TGTGCCAGCAGTTTAATAGGCTACAATGAGCAGTTCTTC.

At least ten counts were recorded for this clonotype. The V gene is TRBV5-1, the J gene TRBJ2-1; D unclear. Per the germline V gene, CDR1 is SGHRS and CDR2 is YFSETQ. The CDR3 runs 16 residues. V lost 4 bases and J lost 1, with 15 bases in between. DNA for the CDR3: TGCGCCAGCAGCAGGGCAGGTAAAACTTCCTACAATGAGCAGTTCTTC. Protein: CASSRAGKTSYNEQFF.

This clonotype was counted ten times or more. The V and J genes are TRBV20-1 and TRBJ1-1; D perhaps matches TRBD1 (5 bases). CDR1 is DFQATT and CDR2 is SNEGSKA in the germline V gene (reference sequence). Trimming took 6 bases from V and 3 from J, leaving 17 bases between them. The CDR3 runs 14 residues. The CDR3 spells CSAQLRAAHTEAFF. The CDR3 DNA reads TGCAGTGCCCAGCTCAGGGCGGCCCACACTGAAGCTTTCTTT.

Many counts were recorded for this clonotype. The V gene is TRBV28, the J gene TRBJ2-1, with TRBD1 matching over 10 bases. CDR3 length: 12 residues. Germline values: CDR1 MDHEN, CDR2 SYDVKM. The J segment lost 14 bases and the V segment lost 6 bases, leaving 7 bases of the junction unmatched. The DNA of the CDR3 is TGTGCCAGCAGCCCACCGGGACAGGGGAAGTTCTTC. This gives the protein CASSPPGQGKFF.

This rearrangement joins TRBV3-1 to TRBJ1-1; D is undetermined. This CDR3 comprises 14 residues. The germline V and J ends were trimmed by 2 bases and 3 bases, with 10 bases remaining between them. Germline V lookup: CDR1 LGHDT, CDR2 YNNKEL (reference sequence). The CDR3 bases are TGTGCCAGCAGCCAATTGGGAGGGTACACTGAAGCTTTCTTT. Its translation is CASSQLGGYTEAFF.

About this clonotype itself: A much larger clone is a single base away; this may be a read error. The gene calls are TRBV4-2 and TRBJ2-7; 8 nucleotides align to TRBD1. The CDR3 totals 16 residues. CDR1 and CDR2 (germline): LGHNA, YNFKEQ. Losses at the gene ends were 2 bases for V and 0 bases for J; bases not matched to a gene: 6. In DNA form, the CDR3 reads TGTGCCAGCAGCCAACCGGGCGGGACAGGCTCCTACGAGCAGTACTTC. This gives the protein CASSQPGGTGSYEQYF.

This clonotype came up many times. The CDR3 bases are TGTGCCAGCAGCTTGACTAGCGGAAACCACAATGAGCAGTTCTTC. Amino acids: CASSLTSGNHNEQFF. The J gene is TRBJ2-1, the V gene TRBV7-2; TRBD2 matches at 9 bases. V shed 3 bases, J shed 5 bases, and the junction held 5 bases outside the gene matches. In germline, CDR1 is SGHTA, CDR2 FQGNSA. The CDR3 consists of 15 residues.